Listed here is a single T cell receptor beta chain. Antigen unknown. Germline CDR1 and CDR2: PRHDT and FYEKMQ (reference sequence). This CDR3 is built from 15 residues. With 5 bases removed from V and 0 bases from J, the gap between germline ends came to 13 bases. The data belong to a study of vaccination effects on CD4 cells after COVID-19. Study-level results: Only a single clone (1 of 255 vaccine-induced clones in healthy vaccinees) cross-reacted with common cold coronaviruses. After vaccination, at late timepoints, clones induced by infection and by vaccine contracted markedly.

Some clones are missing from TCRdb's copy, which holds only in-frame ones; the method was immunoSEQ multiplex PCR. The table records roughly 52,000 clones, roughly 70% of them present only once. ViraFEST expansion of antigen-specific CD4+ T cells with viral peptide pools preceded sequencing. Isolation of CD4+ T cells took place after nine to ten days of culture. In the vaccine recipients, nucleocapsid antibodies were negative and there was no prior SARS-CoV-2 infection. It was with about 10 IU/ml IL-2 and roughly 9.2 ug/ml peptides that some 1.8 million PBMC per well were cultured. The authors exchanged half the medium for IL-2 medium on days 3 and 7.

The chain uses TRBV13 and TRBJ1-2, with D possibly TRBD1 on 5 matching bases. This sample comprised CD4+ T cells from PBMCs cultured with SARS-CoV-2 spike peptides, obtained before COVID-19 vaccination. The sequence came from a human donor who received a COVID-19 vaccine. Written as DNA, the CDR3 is TGTGCCAGCAGCCCTAGGGCAGGGTCTAACTATGGCTACACCTTC. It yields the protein CASSPRAGSNYGYTF.